This TCR beta chain originates from a study of early T cells in non-severe SARS-CoV-2 infection (dated by TCRdb to 2020 to 2022). Some background on the complete study: Because TCR sequencing relied on bulk RNA taken from unsorted whole blood, pairing of alpha and beta chains was not possible. What the research found in general, with its limitations: Matching against VDJdb was skewed toward anti-spike CD8 responses, likely underestimated virus-specific expansions, and missed private and CD4 specificities.

The CDR3, from cysteine to phenylalanine, totals 13 residues. Only the CDR3 DNA stays, 39 bases, in frame from base 1. The junction carries 9 bases between V and J, which are trimmed by 2 bases and 7 bases respectively. The germline V gene (reference sequence) gives CDR1 as SEHNR and CDR2 as FQNEAQ. This clonotype showed up many times. What this receptor recognizes is not known. Base quality data are lacking; no much larger clone is found one base away. Set within a cohort of healthcare workers in London, UK, this nested case-control study involved weekly PCR testing of nasopharyngeal swabs along with blood sampling. Between 23 and 31 March 2020, the week of the UK lockdown, healthcare workers were enrolled and then followed up weekly for as long as 16 weeks. Libraries were made using 5' RACE. The listed sequencing device is NextSeq 500. In the TCR library protocol, unique molecular identifiers were attached to individual cDNA molecules to correct for PCR bias and sequencing error. Sequencing covered both TCR alpha and beta chains, and within each sample the abundances of alpha and beta sequences were tightly co-correlated. Concerning the study's data processing: Decombinator V4 was used to annotate the V gene, J gene and CDR3 of the TCR sequences. TCRs were defined as expanded if a significant change between any two time points was detected under a Poisson model with p below 0.0001. Abundances of TCRs were expressed as counts per million after normalisation to the total number of TCRs sequenced in each sample. MAIT TCRs were defined by TRAV1-2 paired with TRAJ12, TRAJ20 or TRAJ33, and iNKT TCRs by TRAV10 paired with TRAJ18. VDJdb, accessed 1 November 2021, was searched for CMV, EBV and SARS-CoV-2 annotated TCRs, excluding TCRs annotated for multiple antigens. TCRdb trimmed the raw reads at Q25, called clones with MiXCR and kept productive beta chains. Records with the same CDR3 protein are collapsed into one entry carrying the most frequent genes and DNA. TCRdb, not the original authors, processed these V and J calls. This sample lists over 60,000 distinct CDR3 sequences; roughly an eighth were detected once. Together, the top ten hold approximately 2.6% of the sample.

This TCR came from an adult who was a healthcare worker with PCR-confirmed SARS-CoV-2 infection or an uninfected control (not recorded which). The sequencing used whole blood, collected at baseline. The sequence joins TRBV7-9 to TRBJ2-1, and possibly TRBD1, on 5 matching bases. CDR3 loop: CASSLRGRNEQFF. The bases are TGTGCCAGCAGCTTAAGGGGCAGAAATGAGCAGTTCTTC. Joined to the reference TRBV7-9 and TRBJ2-1 proteins, this CDR3 gives the full variable domain: DTGVSQNPRHKITKRGQNVTFRCDPISEHNRLYWYRQTLGQGPEFLTYFQNEAQLEKSRLLSDRFSAERPKGSFSTLEIQRTEQGDSAMYLCASSLRGRNEQFFGPGTRLTVL.